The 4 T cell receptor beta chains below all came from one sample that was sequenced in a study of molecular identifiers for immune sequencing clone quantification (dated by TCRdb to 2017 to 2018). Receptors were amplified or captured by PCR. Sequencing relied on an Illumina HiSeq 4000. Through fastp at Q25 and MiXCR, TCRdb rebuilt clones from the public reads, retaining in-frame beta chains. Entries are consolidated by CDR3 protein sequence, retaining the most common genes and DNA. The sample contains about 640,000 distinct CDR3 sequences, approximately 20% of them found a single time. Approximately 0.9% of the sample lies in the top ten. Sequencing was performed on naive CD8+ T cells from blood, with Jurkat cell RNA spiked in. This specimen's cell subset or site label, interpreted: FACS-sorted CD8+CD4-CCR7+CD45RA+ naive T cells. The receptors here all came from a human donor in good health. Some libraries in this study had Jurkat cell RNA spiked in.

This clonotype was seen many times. The CDR3 sequence is CASSLDSAGANVLTF. CDR3 DNA sequence: TGTGCCAGCAGCTTAGACAGTGCCGGGGCCAACGTCCTGACTTTC. This chain connects TRBV7-9 to TRBJ2-6, with D uncertain. Trimming cost V 1 base and J 4 bases, with 8 bases left between them. The CDR3 consists of 15 residues. Germline V gives CDR1 SEHNR, CDR2 FQNEAQ (reference sequence).

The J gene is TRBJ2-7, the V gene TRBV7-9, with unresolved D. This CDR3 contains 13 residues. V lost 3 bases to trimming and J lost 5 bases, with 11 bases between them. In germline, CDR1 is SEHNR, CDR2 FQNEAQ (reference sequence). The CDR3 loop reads CASSFVRSNEQYF. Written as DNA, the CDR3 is TGTGCCAGCAGCTTTGTAAGGTCTAACGAGCAGTACTTC. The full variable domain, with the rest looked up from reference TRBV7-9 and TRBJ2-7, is DTGVSQNPRHKITKRGQNVTFRCDPISEHNRLYWYRQTLGQGPEFLTYFQNEAQLEKSRLLSDRFSAERPKGSFSTLEIQRTEQGDSAMYLCASSFVRSNEQYFGPGTRLTVT.

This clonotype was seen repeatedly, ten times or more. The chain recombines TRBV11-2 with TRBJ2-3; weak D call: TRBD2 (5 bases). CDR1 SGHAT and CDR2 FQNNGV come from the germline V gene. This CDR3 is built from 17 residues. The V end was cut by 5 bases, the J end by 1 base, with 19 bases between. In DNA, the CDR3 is TGTGCCAGCAGCGCCATTTATACTAGTGCGGGCACAGATACGCAGTATTTT. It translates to CASSAIYTSAGTDTQYF.

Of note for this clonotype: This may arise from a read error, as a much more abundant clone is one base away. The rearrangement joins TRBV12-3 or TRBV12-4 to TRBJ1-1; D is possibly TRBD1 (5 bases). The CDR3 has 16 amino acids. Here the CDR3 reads CASSLSDTLPNTETFF. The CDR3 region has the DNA TGTGCCAGCAGTTTATCGGACACCCTACCGAACACTGAAACTTTCTTT.